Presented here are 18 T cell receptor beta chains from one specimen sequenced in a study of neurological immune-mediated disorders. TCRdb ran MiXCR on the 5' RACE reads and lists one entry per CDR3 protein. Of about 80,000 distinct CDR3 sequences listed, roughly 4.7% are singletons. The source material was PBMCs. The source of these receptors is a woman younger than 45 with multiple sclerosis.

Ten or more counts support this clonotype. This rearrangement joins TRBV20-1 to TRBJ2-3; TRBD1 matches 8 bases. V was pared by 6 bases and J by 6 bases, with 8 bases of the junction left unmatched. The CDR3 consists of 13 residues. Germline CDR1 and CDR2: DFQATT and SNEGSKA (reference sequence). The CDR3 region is CSARQGSQDTQYF. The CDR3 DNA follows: TGCAGTGCCCGACAGGGGAGCCAGGATACGCAGTATTTT.

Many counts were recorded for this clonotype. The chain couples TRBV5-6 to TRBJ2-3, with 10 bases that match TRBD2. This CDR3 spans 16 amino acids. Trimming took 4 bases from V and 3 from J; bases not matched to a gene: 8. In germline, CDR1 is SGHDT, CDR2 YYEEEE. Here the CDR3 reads CASSLRLAGGTDTQYF. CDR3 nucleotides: TGTGCCAGCAGCCTCCGACTAGCGGGCGGGACAGATACGCAGTATTTT. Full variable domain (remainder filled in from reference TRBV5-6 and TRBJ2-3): DAGVTQSPTHLIKTRGQQVTLRCSPKSGHDTVSWYQQALGQGPQFIFQYYEEEERQRGNFPDRFSGHQFPNYSSELNVNALLLGDSALYLCASSLRLAGGTDTQYFGPGTRLTVL.

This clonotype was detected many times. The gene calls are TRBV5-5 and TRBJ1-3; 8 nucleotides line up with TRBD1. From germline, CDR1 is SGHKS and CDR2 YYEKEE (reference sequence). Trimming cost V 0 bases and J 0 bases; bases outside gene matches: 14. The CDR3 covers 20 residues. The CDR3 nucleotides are TGTGCCAGCAGCTTGGATTGGGACAGGTCCTCCGGAGGCTCTGGAAACACCATATATTTT. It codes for CASSLDWDRSSGGSGNTIYF. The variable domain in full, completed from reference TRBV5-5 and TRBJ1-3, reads DAGVTQSPTHLIKTRGQQVTLRCSPISGHKSVSWYQQVLGQGPQFIFQYYEKEERGRGNFPDRFSARQFPNYSSELNVNALLLGDSALYLCASSLDWDRSSGGSGNTIYFGEGSWLTVV.

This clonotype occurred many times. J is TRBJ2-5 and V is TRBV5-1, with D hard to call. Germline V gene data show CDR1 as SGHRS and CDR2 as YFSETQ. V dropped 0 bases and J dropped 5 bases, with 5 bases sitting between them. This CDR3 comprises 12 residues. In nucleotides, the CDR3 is TGCGCCAGCAGCTTGGAGGTGGAGACCCAGTACTTC. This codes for CASSLEVETQYF.

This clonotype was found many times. CDR3 sequence: CASSLESVSNQPQHF. The CDR3 DNA follows: TGTGCCAGCAGTTTAGAGTCAGTTAGCAATCAGCCCCAGCATTTT. The gene calls are TRBV12-3 or TRBV12-4 and TRBJ1-5; D gene ambiguous. The CDR3 is made up of 15 amino acids. Between the trimmed V and J ends, which lost 1 base and 0 bases, there was a span of 7 bases.

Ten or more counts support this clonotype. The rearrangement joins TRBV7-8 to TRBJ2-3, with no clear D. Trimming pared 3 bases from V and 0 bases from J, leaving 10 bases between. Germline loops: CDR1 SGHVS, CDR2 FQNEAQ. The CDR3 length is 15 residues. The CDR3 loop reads CASSLRLHSTDTQYF. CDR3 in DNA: TGTGCCAGCAGCTTGAGACTGCATAGCACAGATACGCAGTATTTT.

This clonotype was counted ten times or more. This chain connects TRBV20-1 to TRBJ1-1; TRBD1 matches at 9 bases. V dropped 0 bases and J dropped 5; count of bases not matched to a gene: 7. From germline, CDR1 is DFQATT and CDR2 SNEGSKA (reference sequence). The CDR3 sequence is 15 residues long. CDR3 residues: CSARDGAQGATEAFF. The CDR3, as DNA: TGCAGTGCTAGAGATGGTGCACAGGGGGCAACTGAAGCTTTCTTT.

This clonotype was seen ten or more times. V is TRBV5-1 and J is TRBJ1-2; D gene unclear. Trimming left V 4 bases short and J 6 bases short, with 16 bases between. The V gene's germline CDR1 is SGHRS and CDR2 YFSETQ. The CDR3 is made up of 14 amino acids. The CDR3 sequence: CASSRREGGNGYTF. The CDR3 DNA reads TGCGCCAGCAGCAGGAGGGAAGGTGGGAATGGCTACACCTTC.

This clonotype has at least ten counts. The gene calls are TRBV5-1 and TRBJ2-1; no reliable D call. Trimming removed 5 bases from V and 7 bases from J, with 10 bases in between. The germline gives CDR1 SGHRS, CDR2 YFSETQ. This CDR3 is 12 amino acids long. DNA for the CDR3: TGCGCCAGCAGGTTCGACCGGAATGAGCAGTTCTTC. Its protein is CASRFDRNEQFF.

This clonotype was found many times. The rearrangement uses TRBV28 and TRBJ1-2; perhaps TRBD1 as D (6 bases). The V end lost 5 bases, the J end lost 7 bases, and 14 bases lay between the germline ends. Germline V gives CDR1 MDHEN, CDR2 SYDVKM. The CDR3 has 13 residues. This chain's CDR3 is CASSQGQGPGYTF. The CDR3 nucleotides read TGTGCCAGCAGTCAGGGGCAGGGACCTGGCTACACCTTC.

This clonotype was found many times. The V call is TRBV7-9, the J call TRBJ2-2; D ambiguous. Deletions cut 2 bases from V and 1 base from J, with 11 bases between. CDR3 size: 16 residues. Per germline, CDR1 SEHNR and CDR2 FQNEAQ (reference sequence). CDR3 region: CASSLYQGVNTGELFF. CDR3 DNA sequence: TGTGCCAGCAGCTTATATCAAGGAGTGAACACCGGGGAGCTGTTTTTT.

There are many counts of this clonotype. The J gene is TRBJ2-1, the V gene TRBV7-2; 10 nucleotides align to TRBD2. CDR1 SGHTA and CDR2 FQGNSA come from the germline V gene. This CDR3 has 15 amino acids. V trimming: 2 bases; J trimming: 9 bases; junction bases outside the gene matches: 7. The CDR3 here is CASSLLLAGESEQFF. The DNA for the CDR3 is TGTGCCAGCAGCTTACTCCTAGCGGGAGAGAGTGAGCAGTTCTTC.

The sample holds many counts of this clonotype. DNA for the CDR3: TGCAGTGCTAGGACCACCGGGGGGCAGGACTATGGCTACACCTTC. Translated, it gives CSARTTGGQDYGYTF. The rearrangement joins TRBV20-1 to TRBJ1-2; D is possibly TRBD1 (6 bases). Looked up from germline, CDR1 is DFQATT and CDR2 is SNEGSKA (reference sequence). The CDR3 totals 15 residues. V lost 3 bases and J lost 3, with 17 bases in between.

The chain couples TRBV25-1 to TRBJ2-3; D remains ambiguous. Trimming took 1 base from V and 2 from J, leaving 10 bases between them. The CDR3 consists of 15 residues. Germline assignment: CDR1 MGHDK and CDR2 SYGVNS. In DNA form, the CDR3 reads TGTGCCAGCAGTGAATTAGCAGATCTCACAGATACGCAGTATTTT. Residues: CASSELADLTDTQYF.

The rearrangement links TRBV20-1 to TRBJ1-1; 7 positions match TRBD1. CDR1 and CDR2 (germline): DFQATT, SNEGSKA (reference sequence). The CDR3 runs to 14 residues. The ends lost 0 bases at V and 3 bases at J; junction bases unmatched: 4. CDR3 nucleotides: TGCAGTGCTAGAGATTTCAGGGGGTACACTGAAGCTTTCTTT. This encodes CSARDFRGYTEAFF.

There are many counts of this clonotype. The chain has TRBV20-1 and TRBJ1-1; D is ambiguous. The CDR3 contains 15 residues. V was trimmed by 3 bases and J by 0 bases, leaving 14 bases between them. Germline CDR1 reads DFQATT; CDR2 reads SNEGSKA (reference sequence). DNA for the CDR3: TGCAGTGCTAGCCGGAGCCAACCCATGAACACTGAAGCTTTCTTT. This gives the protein CSASRSQPMNTEAFF.

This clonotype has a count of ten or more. The CDR3 DNA reads as TGCAGTGCTAGAGGTGGACTAGCGGGAGTGACAGATACGCAGTATTTT. Its protein is CSARGGLAGVTDTQYF. This rearrangement joins TRBV20-1 to TRBJ2-3; 13 nucleotides line up with TRBD2. Unmatched junction bases numbered 4, after V lost 1 base and J lost 3 bases. The germline V gene has CDR1 DFQATT and CDR2 SNEGSKA (reference sequence). CDR3 size: 16 residues.

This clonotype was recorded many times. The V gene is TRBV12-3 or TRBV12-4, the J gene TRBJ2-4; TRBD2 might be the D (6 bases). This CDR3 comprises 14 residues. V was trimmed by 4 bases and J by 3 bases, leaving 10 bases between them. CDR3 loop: CASSSRDLKNIQYF. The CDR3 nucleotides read TGTGCCAGCAGTTCGCGGGATCTCAAAAACATTCAGTACTTC.